Listed here are 20 T cell receptor beta chains from one sample, sequenced in a study of T cell clones after liver transplantation. TCRdb's table, derived via immunoSEQ multiplex PCR, lists solely in-frame clones and lacks some. This sample has about 45,000 clones, with about 86% found just once. The input for sequencing was CD4+ T cells from blood, taken 24 months after liver transplant. All receptors come from a human patient who received a liver transplant. Some T cells may originate from the graft donor.

The V and J genes are TRBV30 and TRBJ2-7, with unresolved D. The V gene lost 4 bases and the J gene lost 12 bases, with 22 bases spanning the gap. The CDR3 has 13 amino acids. Germline CDR1 is GTSNPN and CDR2 is SVGIG (reference sequence). CDR3 DNA: TGTGCCTGGACCCCTCGACCCAGCTCTGGGCGGTACTTC. Protein product: CAWTPRPSSGRYF.

The chain carries TRBV6-5 and TRBJ2-7, with TRBD2 matching 11 bases. Germline values: CDR1 MNHEY, CDR2 SVGAGI. V was pared by 5 bases and J by 6 bases, with 6 bases of the junction left unmatched. The CDR3 spans 14 residues. CDR3 residues: CASSETSGVAEQYF. The DNA for the CDR3 is TGTGCCAGCAGTGAGACTAGCGGGGTCGCCGAGCAGTACTTC.

The genes are TRBV11-2 and TRBJ2-7; D might be TRBD1 (5 bases). CDR3 size: 15 residues. Germline CDR1 reads SGHAT; CDR2 reads FQNNGV. Trimming pared 3 bases from V and 3 bases from J, leaving 15 bases between. The CDR3 DNA is TGTGCCAGCAGCTTGTCACAGGTGGTGGGCTACGAGCAGTACTTC. Translation: CASSLSQVVGYEQYF. The full variable domain, completed using reference TRBV11-2 and TRBJ2-7, is EAGVAQSPRYKIIEKRQSVAFWCNPISGHATLYWYQQILGQGPKLLIQFQNNGVVDDSQLPKDRFSAERLKGVDSTLKIQPAKLEDSAVYLCASSLSQVVGYEQYFGPGTRLTVT.

The chain employs TRBV7-3 and TRBJ1-6, with D perhaps TRBD1 (5 bases). The CDR3 is 13 residues long. Per the germline V gene, CDR1 is SGHTA and CDR2 is FQGTGA. The V end was cut by 5 bases, the J end by 7 bases, with 9 bases between. CDR3 bases: TGTGCCAGCAGCGCCAGGGCGAATTCACCCCTCCACTTT. Translation: CASSARANSPLHF.

The chain joins TRBV6-5 to TRBJ2-2, with 12 positions matching TRBD2. CDR3 length equals 14 residues. Germline trimming cut 6 bases from V and 8 bases from J; bases unmatched to any gene: 4. The V gene's germline CDR1 is MNHEY and CDR2 SVGAGI. The CDR3 DNA reads as TGTGCCAGCAGGGTGACTAGCGGGAGAGGGGAGCTGTTTTTT. It is translated as CASRVTSGRGELFF.

V usage is TRBV11-2 and J usage is TRBJ2-4, with TRBD1 matching 9 bases. Germline V gene sequence: CDR1 SGHAT, CDR2 FQNNGV. Germline trimming cut 4 bases from V and 3 bases from J; bases unmatched to any gene: 1. The CDR3 contains 14 residues. CDR3 amino acids: CASSSGQGKNIQYF. CDR3 sequence (DNA): TGTGCCAGCAGCTCGGGACAGGGCAAAAACATTCAGTACTTC.

V is TRBV10-3 and J is TRBJ2-1; D possibly uses TRBD1 or TRBD2 (6 bases each). The CDR3 runs to 14 residues. The germline gives CDR1 ENHRY, CDR2 SYGVKD. Trimming took off 7 bases at V and 5 bases at J, with 15 bases between the two ends. CDR3 DNA: TGTGCCATCAAGGGGGGCCTAGATCACAATGAGCAGTTCTTC. It codes for CAIKGGLDHNEQFF.

The rearrangement links TRBV5-1 to TRBJ2-5, with 7 bases fitting TRBD1. The V segment lost 4 bases and the J segment 5 bases; nucleotides outside the gene matches: 11. The CDR3 runs to 15 residues. Per the germline V gene, CDR1 is SGHRS and CDR2 is YFSETQ. The CDR3 region is CASSPRQGNQETQYF. In nucleotides, the CDR3 is TGCGCCAGCAGCCCGCGACAGGGAAATCAGGAGACCCAGTACTTC.

The chain carries TRBV7-9 and TRBJ1-1, with D perhaps TRBD1 (6 bases). Per the germline V gene, CDR1 is SEHNR and CDR2 is FQNEAQ (reference sequence). The V gene lost 7 bases and the J gene lost 6 bases, with 18 bases spanning the gap. This CDR3 has 14 amino acids. CDR3 amino acids: CASTAGAGESEAFF. The CDR3 DNA sequence: TGTGCCAGCACCGCCGGGGCAGGGGAATCTGAAGCTTTCTTT.

The gene calls are TRBV6-6 and TRBJ2-7; D is ambiguous. The CDR3 extends over 12 amino acids. The germline gives CDR1 MNHNY, CDR2 SVGAGI (reference sequence). Trimming took off 7 bases at V and 7 bases at J, with 14 bases between the two ends. CDR3 nucleotide sequence: TGTGCCAGCACCCCCGAACAGAGAGAGCAGTACTTC. Encoded protein: CASTPEQREQYF.

The CDR3: CASSPLGTGGEQYF. The CDR3 DNA is TGCGCCAGCAGCCCCCTGGGGACAGGGGGCGAGCAGTACTTC. V and J are TRBV5-1 and TRBJ2-7; 11 bases fit TRBD1. Germline V gene lookup returns CDR1 SGHRS and CDR2 YFSETQ. CDR3 length equals 14 residues. The ends lost 4 bases at V and 6 bases at J; junction bases unmatched: 6.

This chain connects TRBV7-8 to TRBJ2-7; no clear D. V was clipped by 5 bases and J by 2 bases, with 16 bases between them. Germline V gene sequence: CDR1 SGHVS, CDR2 FQNEAQ. There are 15 residues in the CDR3. The CDR3 coding sequence is TGTGCCAGCAGCCCTAAAAGGGCACAAACCTACGAGCAGTACTTC. Amino acids: CASSPKRAQTYEQYF.

The chain employs TRBV4-1 and TRBJ1-4; D gene unclear. V was shortened by 0 bases and J by 8 bases, with 13 bases between the two germline ends. Germline CDR1 and CDR2: MGHRA and YSYEKL. This CDR3 contains 15 residues. CDR3 in amino acids: CASSQDRPVGEKLFF. DNA of the CDR3: TGCGCCAGCAGCCAAGACAGGCCGGTGGGAGAAAAACTGTTTTTT.

This chain links TRBV18 with TRBJ2-7, with D possibly TRBD2 on 5 matching bases. This CDR3 comprises 14 residues. With 3 bases removed from V and 1 base from J, the gap between germline ends came to 10 bases. The germline V gene encodes CDR1 KGHSH and CDR2 LQKENI. The CDR3 spells CASSPPGISYEQYF. The CDR3 DNA reads as TGTGCCAGCTCACCCCCGGGAATATCCTACGAGCAGTACTTC.

The CDR3 region is CASTNLRTGEFSGANVLTF. The CDR3 DNA is TGTGCCAGTACCAATTTGAGGACAGGGGAATTCTCTGGGGCCAACGTCCTGACTTTC. V usage is TRBV19 and J usage is TRBJ2-6, with 9 bases fitting TRBD1. With V trimmed by 7 bases and J by 0 bases, 13 bases remained unmatched. Per germline, CDR1 LNHDA and CDR2 SQIVND (reference sequence). This CDR3 comprises 19 residues.

The rearrangement joins TRBV2 to TRBJ2-7; D is perhaps TRBD1 (5 bases). Germline CDR1 and CDR2: SNHLY and FYNNEI. Trimming cost V 3 bases and J 5 bases, with 11 bases left between them. The CDR3 sequence is 13 residues long. The chain's CDR3 is CASSDGAANEQYF. The CDR3 DNA follows: TGTGCCAGCAGTGATGGGGCAGCAAACGAGCAGTACTTC.

The chain recombines TRBV7-9 with TRBJ2-1, with a weak D call TRBD2 (7 bases). The ends were cut back, 3 bases at V and 9 bases at J, with 21 bases in the middle. This CDR3 region has 16 residues. The germline V gene has CDR1 SEHNR and CDR2 FQNEAQ (reference sequence). CDR3 protein: CASSLVRGAGAGEQFF. The CDR3 DNA follows: TGTGCCAGCAGCTTGGTTCGGGGGGCTGGTGCCGGTGAGCAGTTCTTC.

This clone is deemed medium-sized. The CDR3 loop reads CASKRRAENTIYF. DNA of the CDR3: TGTGCCAGCAAGAGGCGGGCTGAAAACACCATATATTTT. The chain employs TRBV6-5 and TRBJ1-3; D is unclear. Germline V lookup: CDR1 MNHEY, CDR2 SVGAGI. The CDR3 consists of 13 residues. Trimming shortened V by 7 bases and J by 6 bases, and 13 bases separated the two germline ends.

V gene TRBV27 combines with J gene TRBJ2-1; TRBD2 matches 10 bases. CDR3 size: 14 residues. Trimming at V came to 8 bases and at J to 3 bases, leaving 4 bases not matched to a gene. Germline assignment: CDR1 MNHEY and CDR2 SMNVEV (reference sequence). CDR3 in amino acids: CASRTSGNYNEQFF. The CDR3 nucleotides read TGTGCCAGCCGGACTAGCGGCAACTACAATGAGCAGTTCTTC.

This clone was seen a handful of times. The genes are TRBV28 and TRBJ2-3; possibly TRBD2 for D (5 bases). Trimming cost V 5 bases and J 0 bases, with 6 bases left between them. Looked up from germline, CDR1 is MDHEN and CDR2 is SYDVKM. This CDR3 has 13 residues. CDR3 in amino acids: CASSGESTDTQYF. CDR3 DNA: TGTGCCAGCAGTGGGGAGAGCACAGATACGCAGTATTTT.